This is a list of T cell receptor beta chains from one sample in a study of memory B cells and T cells in multiple sclerosis. This table comes from immunoSEQ multiplex PCR, and its TCRdb copy is limited to in-frame clones, with some not included. The data show 32,000 or so clones, approximately 85% seen once. Their target antigens are unknown. Specimen: PBMCs from blood kept in culture. The source is a human donor with multiple sclerosis. CDR3s include the opening cysteine and the closing phenylalanine or tryptophan. The order of the fields is CDR3 DNA, CDR3 protein, V gene, clone size, J gene, D gene. A D gene is named only where the DNA matches it firmly. Clone size is not always given. Where it is, it says once, few, many or a class for expanded clones.

DNA: TGTGCCAGCAGCTTAGAGAAGGGCCGTAACACTGAAGCTTTCTTT
CDR3: CASSLEKGRNTEAFF
V: TRBV7-8
size: NA
J: TRBJ1-1
D: NA

DNA: TGTGCCAGCAGCGTTCGCAGGACAGGGGGCACCGGGGAGCTGTTTTTT
CDR3: CASSVRRTGGTGELFF
V: TRBV9
size: NA
J: TRBJ2-2
D: TRBD1

DNA: TGCAGCACTCGAGGGGGGGATTCGGAGACCCAGTACTTC
CDR3: CSTRGGDSETQYF
V: TRBV29-1
size: NA
J: TRBJ2-5
D: NA

DNA: TGTGCCTGGGAGAGGGGGGGACTAGCGCGCACAGATACGCAGTATTTT
CDR3: CAWERGGLARTDTQYF
V: TRBV30
size: few
J: TRBJ2-3
D: TRBD2

DNA: TGTGCCTGGGCCCTCGGGACTCAACCAGGAAACACCATATATTTT
CDR3: CAWALGTQPGNTIYF
V: TRBV30
size: NA
J: TRBJ1-3
D: NA

DNA: TGTGCCAGTAGTAGTTCGGGACTCCACTACGAGCAGTACTTC
CDR3: CASSSSGLHYEQYF
V: TRBV19
size: once
J: TRBJ2-7
D: NA

DNA: TGTGCCAGTAGTTTAGCAGTCGAAGCTTTCTTT
CDR3: CASSLAVEAFF
V: TRBV19
size: NA
J: TRBJ1-1
D: NA

DNA: TGTGCCAGCAGAATATGGGGACAGGCTACCAATGAGCAGTTCTTC
CDR3: CASRIWGQATNEQFF
V: TRBV13
size: NA
J: TRBJ2-1
D: TRBD1

DNA: TGCAGCGGAGACGGGGGGCTCAGGAATGAGCAGTTCTTC
CDR3: CSGDGGLRNEQFF
V: TRBV29-1
size: NA
J: TRBJ2-1
D: NA

DNA: TGTGCCAGCAGCGTAGGAGCGGGACAGGGCCCCTACGAGCAGTACTTC
CDR3: CASSVGAGQGPYEQYF
V: TRBV9
size: NA
J: TRBJ2-7
D: TRBD1

DNA: TGTGCCAGTAGTATTAGGCTGGGGGCGGGCACTGAAGCTTTCTTT
CDR3: CASSIRLGAGTEAFF
V: TRBV19
size: NA
J: TRBJ1-1
D: NA

DNA: TGTGCCAGCAGCTTATGGGGTGACAGGGCGAGGGAGACCCAGTACTTC
CDR3: CASSLWGDRARETQYF
V: TRBV7-2
size: once
J: TRBJ2-5
D: TRBD1

DNA: TGTGCCAGCAGCTTCCTATCGGACGTCTACGAGCAGTACTTC
CDR3: CASSFLSDVYEQYF
V: TRBV5-5
size: NA
J: TRBJ2-7
D: NA

DNA: TGTGCCAGCAGCGTAGCCTTATCGAAGGACCAAGAGACCCAGTACTTC
CDR3: CASSVALSKDQETQYF
V: TRBV9
size: NA
J: TRBJ2-5
D: NA

DNA: TGTGCCAGTAGTATAGATGTGGGACAGGGGGCGAGGTACGAGCAGTACTTC
CDR3: CASSIDVGQGARYEQYF
V: TRBV19
size: once
J: TRBJ2-7
D: TRBD1

DNA: TGTGCCTGGAGTGTACGATCGGGAGGCGGCAATCAGCCCCAGCATTTT
CDR3: CAWSVRSGGGNQPQHF
V: TRBV30
size: NA
J: TRBJ1-5
D: NA

DNA: TGTGCCAGCTCACCCAGCTTAAACACAGATACGCAGTATTTT
CDR3: CASSPSLNTDTQYF
V: TRBV18
size: NA
J: TRBJ2-3
D: NA

DNA: TGTGCCAGCAGTGAAGGTATTGGGGGCACGACCCACTATGGCTACACCTTC
CDR3: CASSEGIGGTTHYGYTF
V: TRBV6-1
size: NA
J: TRBJ1-2
D: NA